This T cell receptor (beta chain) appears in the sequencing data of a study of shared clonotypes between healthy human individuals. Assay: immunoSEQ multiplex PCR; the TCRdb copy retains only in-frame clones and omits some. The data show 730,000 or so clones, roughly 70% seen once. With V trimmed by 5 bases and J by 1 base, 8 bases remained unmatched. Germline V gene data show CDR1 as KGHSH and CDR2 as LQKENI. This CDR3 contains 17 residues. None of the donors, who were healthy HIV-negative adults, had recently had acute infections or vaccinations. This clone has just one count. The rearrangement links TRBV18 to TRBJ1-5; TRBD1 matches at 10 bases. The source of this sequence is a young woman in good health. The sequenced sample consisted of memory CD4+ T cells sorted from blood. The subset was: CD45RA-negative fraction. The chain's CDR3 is CASSIGTGAGSNQPQHF. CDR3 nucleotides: TGTGCCAGCTCAATCGGGACAGGGGCTGGGAGCAATCAGCCCCAGCATTTT.